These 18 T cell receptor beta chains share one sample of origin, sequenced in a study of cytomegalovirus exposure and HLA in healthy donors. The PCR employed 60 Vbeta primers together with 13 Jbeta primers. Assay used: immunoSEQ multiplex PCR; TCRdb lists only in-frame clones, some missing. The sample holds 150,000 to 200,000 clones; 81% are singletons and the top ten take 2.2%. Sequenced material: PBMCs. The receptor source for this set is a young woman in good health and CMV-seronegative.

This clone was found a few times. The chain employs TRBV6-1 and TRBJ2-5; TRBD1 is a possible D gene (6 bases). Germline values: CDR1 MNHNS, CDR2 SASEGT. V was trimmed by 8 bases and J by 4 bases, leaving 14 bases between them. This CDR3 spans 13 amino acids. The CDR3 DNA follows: TGTGCCAGCCACAGGGTTCGGGGAGAGACCCAGTACTTC. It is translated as CASHRVRGETQYF.

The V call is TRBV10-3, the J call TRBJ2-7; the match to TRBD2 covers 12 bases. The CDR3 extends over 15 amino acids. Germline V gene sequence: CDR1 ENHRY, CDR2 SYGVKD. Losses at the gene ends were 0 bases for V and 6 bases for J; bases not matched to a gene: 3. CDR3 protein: CAISESTSGSSEQYF. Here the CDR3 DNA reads TGTGCCATCAGTGAGTCGACTAGCGGGAGTAGCGAGCAGTACTTC.

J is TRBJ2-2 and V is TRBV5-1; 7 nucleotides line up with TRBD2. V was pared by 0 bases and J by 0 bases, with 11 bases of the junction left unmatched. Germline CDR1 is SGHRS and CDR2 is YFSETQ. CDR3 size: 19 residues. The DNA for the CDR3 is TGCGCCAGCAGCTTGGTGGGGGGGTCGACTAGTGCGAACACCGGGGAGCTGTTTTTT. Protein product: CASSLVGGSTSANTGELFF.

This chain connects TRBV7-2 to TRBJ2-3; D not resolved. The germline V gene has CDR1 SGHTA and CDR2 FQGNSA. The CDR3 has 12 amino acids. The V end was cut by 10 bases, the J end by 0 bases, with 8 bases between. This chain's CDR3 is CATRRSTDTQYF. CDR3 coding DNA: TGTGCCACCCGCCGGAGCACAGATACGCAGTATTTT.

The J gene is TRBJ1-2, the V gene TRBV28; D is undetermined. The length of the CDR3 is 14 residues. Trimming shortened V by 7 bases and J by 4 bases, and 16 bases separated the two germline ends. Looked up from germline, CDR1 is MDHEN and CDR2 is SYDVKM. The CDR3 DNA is TGTGCCAGCACATATGGACCGGAGGGCTATGGCTACACCTTC. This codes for CASTYGPEGYGYTF.

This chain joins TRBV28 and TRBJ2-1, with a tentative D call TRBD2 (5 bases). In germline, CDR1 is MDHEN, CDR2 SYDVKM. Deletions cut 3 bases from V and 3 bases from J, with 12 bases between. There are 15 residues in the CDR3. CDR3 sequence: CASSFRNGVYNEQFF. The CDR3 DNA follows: TGTGCCAGCAGTTTTAGAAACGGGGTCTACAATGAGCAGTTCTTC. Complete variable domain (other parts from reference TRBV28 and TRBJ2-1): DVKVTQSSRYLVKRTGEKVFLECVQDMDHENMFWYRQDPGLGLRLIYFSYDVKMKEKGDIPEGYSVSREKKERFSLILESASTNQTSMYLCASSFRNGVYNEQFFGPGTRLTVL.

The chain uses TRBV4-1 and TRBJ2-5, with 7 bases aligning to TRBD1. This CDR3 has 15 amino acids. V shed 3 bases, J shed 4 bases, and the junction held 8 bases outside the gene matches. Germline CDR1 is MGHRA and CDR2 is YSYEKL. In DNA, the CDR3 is TGCGCCAGCAGCCATTTGTCAGGGGGTGGAGAGACCCAGTACTTC. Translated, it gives CASSHLSGGGETQYF.

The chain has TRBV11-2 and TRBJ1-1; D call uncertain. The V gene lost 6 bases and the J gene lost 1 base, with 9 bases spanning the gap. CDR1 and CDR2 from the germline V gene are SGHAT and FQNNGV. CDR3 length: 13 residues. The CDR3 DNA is TGTGCCAGCAGTTCAACAGAGAACACTGAAGCTTTCTTT. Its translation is CASSSTENTEAFF.

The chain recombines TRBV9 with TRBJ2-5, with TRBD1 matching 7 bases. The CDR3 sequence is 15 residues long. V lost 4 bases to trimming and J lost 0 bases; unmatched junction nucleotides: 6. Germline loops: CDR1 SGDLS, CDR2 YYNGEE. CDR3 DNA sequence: TGTGCCAGCAGCTTCAGTGGACAGGACCAAGAGACCCAGTACTTC. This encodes CASSFSGQDQETQYF.

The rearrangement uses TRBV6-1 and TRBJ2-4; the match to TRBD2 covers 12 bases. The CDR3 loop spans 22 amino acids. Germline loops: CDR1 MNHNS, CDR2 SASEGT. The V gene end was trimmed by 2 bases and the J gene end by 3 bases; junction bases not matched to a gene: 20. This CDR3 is CASSESKGTSGRGRLGKNIQYF. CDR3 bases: TGTGCCAGCAGTGAATCGAAGGGGACTAGCGGGCGCGGGCGGTTGGGCAAAAACATTCAGTACTTC.

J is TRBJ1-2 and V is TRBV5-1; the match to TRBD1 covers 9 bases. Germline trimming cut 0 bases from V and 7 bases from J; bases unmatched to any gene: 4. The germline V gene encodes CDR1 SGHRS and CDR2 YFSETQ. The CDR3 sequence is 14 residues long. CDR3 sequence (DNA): TGCGCCAGCAGCTTGGACAGGGGGCTCGTTGGCTACACCTTC. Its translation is CASSLDRGLVGYTF.

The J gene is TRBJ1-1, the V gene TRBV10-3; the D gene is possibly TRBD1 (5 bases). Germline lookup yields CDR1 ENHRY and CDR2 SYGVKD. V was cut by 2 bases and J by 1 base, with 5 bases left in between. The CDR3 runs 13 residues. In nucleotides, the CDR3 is TGTGCCATCAGTGAGAGGGGGAACACTGAAGCTTTCTTT. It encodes CAISERGNTEAFF.

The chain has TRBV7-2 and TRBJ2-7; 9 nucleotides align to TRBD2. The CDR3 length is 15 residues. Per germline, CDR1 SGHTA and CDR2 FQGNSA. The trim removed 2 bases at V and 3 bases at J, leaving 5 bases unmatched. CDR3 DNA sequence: TGTGCCAGCAGCTTATCGCTAGCGGGGAACTACGAGCAGTACTTC. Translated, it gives CASSLSLAGNYEQYF.

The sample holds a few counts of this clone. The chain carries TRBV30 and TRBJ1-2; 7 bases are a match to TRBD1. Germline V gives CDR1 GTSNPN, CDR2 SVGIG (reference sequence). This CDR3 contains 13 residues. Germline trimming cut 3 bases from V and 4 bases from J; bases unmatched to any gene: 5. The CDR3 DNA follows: TGTGCCTGGAGGACAGGGTGCGGCTATGGCTACACCTTC. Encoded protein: CAWRTGCGYGYTF. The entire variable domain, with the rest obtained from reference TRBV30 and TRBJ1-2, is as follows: SQTIHQWPATLVQPVGSPLSLECTVEGTSNPNLYWYRQAAGRGLQLLFYSVGIGQISSEVPQNLSASRPQDRQFILSSKKLLLSDSGFYLCAWRTGCGYGYTFGSGTRLTVV.

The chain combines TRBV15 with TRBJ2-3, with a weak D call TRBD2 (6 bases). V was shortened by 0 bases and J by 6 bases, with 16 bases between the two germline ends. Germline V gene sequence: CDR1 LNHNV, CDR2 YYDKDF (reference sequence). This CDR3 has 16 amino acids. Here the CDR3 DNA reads TGTGCCACCAGCAGAGATACGGCGGGACGAAGGGATACGCAGTATTTT. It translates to CATSRDTAGRRDTQYF.

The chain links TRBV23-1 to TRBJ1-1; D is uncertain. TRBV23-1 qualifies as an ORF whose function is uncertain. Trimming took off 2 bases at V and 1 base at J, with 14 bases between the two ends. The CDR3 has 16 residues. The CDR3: CASSQVLPRQNTEAFF. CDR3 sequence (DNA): TGCGCCAGCAGTCAAGTGTTACCCAGGCAGAACACTGAAGCTTTCTTT.

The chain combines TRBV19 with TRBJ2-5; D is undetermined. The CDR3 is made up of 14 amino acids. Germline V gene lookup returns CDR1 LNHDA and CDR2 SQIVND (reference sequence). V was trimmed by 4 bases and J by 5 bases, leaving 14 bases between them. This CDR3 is CASSTRQIRETQYF. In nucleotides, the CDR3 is TGTGCCAGTAGTACCCGGCAAATCAGGGAGACCCAGTACTTC.

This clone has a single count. The CDR3 reads CASSLVGGVNEQFF. The DNA of the CDR3 is TGTGCCAGCAGCTTAGTAGGGGGGGTAAATGAGCAGTTCTTC. The gene calls are TRBV11-2 and TRBJ2-1, with D perhaps matching TRBD2 (7 bases). CDR1 SGHAT and CDR2 FQNNGV come from the germline V gene. This CDR3 has 14 residues. The ends were cut back, 1 base at V and 7 bases at J, with 11 bases in the middle.